Listed here are 32 T cell receptor beta chains from one sample, sequenced in a study of OX40 agonist ivuxolimab in advanced cancers. Repertoires were generated with immunoSEQ multiplex PCR, while TCRdb's copy carries only in-frame clones and drops some. The sample has some 80,000 clones; about 93% are singletons. Sequenced here: CD4+ or CD8+ T cells sorted from blood, sampled in a trial of the OX40 agonist ivuxolimab. The receptors here all came from an adult with an advanced solid tumor such as melanoma, head and neck, liver or kidney cancer.

The genes are TRBV15 and TRBJ1-6; 10 positions agree with TRBD1. Germline loops: CDR1 LNHNV, CDR2 YYDKDF (reference sequence). J was trimmed by 5 bases and V by 5 bases; bases with no gene match: 3. This CDR3 contains 15 residues. The CDR3 DNA reads TGTGCCACCAGCGCGGGACAGGGGAATAATTCACCCCTCCACTTT. Residues: CATSAGQGNNSPLHF.

This clone was counted a single time. V is TRBV4-2 and J is TRBJ1-4; D is perhaps TRBD1 (6 bases). Germline lookup yields CDR1 LGHNA and CDR2 YNFKEQ. This CDR3 spans 16 amino acids. V was cut by 0 bases and J by 5 bases, with 13 bases left in between. This CDR3 reads CASSQDTGGPNEKLFF. CDR3 in DNA: TGTGCCAGCAGCCAAGATACGGGGGGCCCAAATGAAAAACTGTTTTTT.

V usage is TRBV16 and J usage is TRBJ1-2; TRBD1 might be the D (6 bases). Per the germline V gene, CDR1 is KGHSY and CDR2 is FQNENV. V was clipped by 6 bases and J by 8 bases, with 10 bases between them. The CDR3 consists of 11 residues. This CDR3 is CASSLTGGYTF. The CDR3 nucleotides read TGTGCCAGCAGTCTTACAGGGGGCTACACCTTC.

V usage is TRBV4-3 and J usage is TRBJ1-1; TRBD1 is a possible D gene (6 bases). The CDR3 totals 17 residues. Trimming left V 0 bases short and J 2 bases short, with 16 bases between. Germline CDR1 reads LGHNA; CDR2 reads YSLEER. In nucleotides, the CDR3 is TGCGCCAGCAGCCAAGATCTGGGGGGGGCGGTAAACACTGAAGCTTTCTTT. Translation gives CASSQDLGGAVNTEAFF.

This chain connects TRBV27 to TRBJ2-1; D may be TRBD2 (7 bases). Germline V lookup: CDR1 MNHEY, CDR2 SMNVEV (reference sequence). V gave up 3 bases and J gave up 6 bases, with 18 bases separating them. This CDR3 has 16 residues. As DNA, the CDR3 is TGTGCCAGCAGTTTTCTGGGGGCATCGGGGGGCAATGAGCAGTTCTTC. It specifies CASSFLGASGGNEQFF.

This clone was counted a few times. The chain couples TRBV15 to TRBJ1-4, with D tentatively TRBD1 (5 bases). The CDR3 extends over 13 amino acids. V was pared by 5 bases and J by 8 bases, with 12 bases between. Germline loops: CDR1 LNHNV, CDR2 YYDKDF (reference sequence). The CDR3 is CATSDRLREKLFF. Here the CDR3 DNA reads TGTGCCACCAGCGACAGATTACGGGAAAAACTGTTTTTT. Based on the CDR3 plus reference TRBV15 and TRBJ1-4, the full variable domain is DAMVIQNPRYQVTQFGKPVTLSCSQTLNHNVMYWYQQKSSQAPKLLFHYYDKDFNNEADTPDNFQSRRPNTSFCFLDIRSPGLGDTAMYLCATSDRLREKLFFGSGTQLSVL.

V is TRBV4-2 and J is TRBJ1-5; maybe TRBD1 (6 bases). The germline V and J ends were trimmed by 3 bases and 0 bases, with 9 bases remaining between them. The CDR3 covers 15 residues. Germline V gene sequence: CDR1 LGHNA, CDR2 YNFKEQ. The CDR3 sequence is CASSHHRDSNQPQHF. CDR3 sequence (DNA): TGTGCCAGCAGCCATCACAGGGATAGCAATCAGCCCCAGCATTTT.

The chain recombines TRBV14 with TRBJ1-1; 7 bases align to TRBD1. The V segment lost 1 base and the J segment 0 bases; nucleotides outside the gene matches: 8. The CDR3 sequence is 17 residues long. The V gene's germline CDR1 is SGHDN and CDR2 FVKESK. This CDR3 is CASSQVKTGRLNTEAFF. Here the CDR3 DNA reads TGTGCCAGCAGCCAAGTCAAGACAGGGCGATTGAACACTGAAGCTTTCTTT.

Remarks on this clone: Other DNA sequences in this sample translate to the same CDR3. The chain combines TRBV9 with TRBJ1-5; D is possibly TRBD1 (5 bases). Trimming took off 0 bases at V and 1 base at J, with 8 bases between the two ends. The CDR3 is 15 residues long. The germline V gene encodes CDR1 SGDLS and CDR2 YYNGEE. The CDR3 region has the DNA TGTGCCAGCAGCGTAGGAGGGGCGAGCAATCAGCCCCAGCATTTT. It translates to CASSVGGASNQPQHF.

The rearrangement links TRBV19 to TRBJ2-2; D ambiguous. The germline V and J ends were trimmed by 3 bases and 5 bases, with 4 bases remaining between them. Germline V CDR1 and CDR2: LNHDA, SQIVND (reference sequence). This CDR3 has 12 amino acids. CDR3 sequence reads: CASSIVTGELFF. CDR3 bases: TGTGCCAGTAGTATTGTAACCGGGGAGCTGTTTTTT.

The chain joins TRBV29-1 to TRBJ2-1; TRBD2 might be the D (5 bases). This CDR3 spans 14 amino acids. Germline V gives CDR1 SQVTM, CDR2 ANQGSEA. The ends were cut back, 7 bases at V and 2 bases at J, with 15 bases in the middle. CDR3 bases: TGCAGCGCTCGTCCGGGGAGTCCCTACAATGAGCAGTTCTTC. Amino acid sequence: CSARPGSPYNEQFF.

The rearrangement uses TRBV10-3 and TRBJ2-7, with a possible D match to TRBD1 (6 bases). This CDR3 has 12 residues. V was pared by 6 bases and J by 0 bases, with 6 bases between. Germline V gene data show CDR1 as ENHRY and CDR2 as SYGVKD. DNA of the CDR3: TGTGCCATCAGGGACAGCTCCTACGAGCAGTACTTC. Translated, it gives CAIRDSSYEQYF.

This clone was counted a single time. The DNA for the CDR3 is TGTGCCAGCCGACAAGGGGGGGGTGCAGATACGCAGTATTTT. Translating gives CASRQGGGADTQYF. The rearrangement joins TRBV25-1 to TRBJ2-3, with a weak D call TRBD2 (7 bases). There are 14 residues in the CDR3. The germline CDR1 and CDR2 sequences are MGHDK and SYGVNS. The ends were cut back, 8 bases at V and 4 bases at J, with 16 bases in the middle.

The chain carries TRBV7-9 and TRBJ2-7; 9 nucleotides agree with TRBD1. Germline CDR1 reads SEHNR; CDR2 reads FQNEAQ (reference sequence). V was pared by 1 base and J by 2 bases, with 3 bases of the junction left unmatched. The length of the CDR3 is 15 residues. CDR3 in amino acids: CASSLGGTGTYEQYF. CDR3 coding DNA: TGTGCCAGCAGCTTAGGGGGGACAGGGACCTACGAGCAGTACTTC.

The rearrangement joins TRBV7-8 to TRBJ1-4; no definite D call. The CDR3 contains 15 residues. The V and J ends lost 4 bases and 0 bases respectively, with 9 bases between them. CDR1 is SGHVS and CDR2 is FQNEAQ in the germline V gene. CDR3 region: CASSSYSATNEKLFF. The CDR3 DNA reads as TGTGCCAGCAGCTCCTACAGTGCAACTAATGAAAAACTGTTTTTT.

The chain couples TRBV6-6 to TRBJ2-7; D gene ambiguous. This CDR3 is built from 13 residues. The ends were cut back, 0 bases at V and 4 bases at J, with 7 bases in the middle. CDR1 MNHNY and CDR2 SVGAGI come from the germline V gene (reference sequence). CDR3 region: CASSYSLMYEQYF. The DNA of the CDR3 is TGTGCCAGCAGTTACTCCCTTATGTACGAGCAGTACTTC.

The chain joins TRBV10-3 to TRBJ2-7; unclear D gene. V was clipped by 3 bases and J by 0 bases, with 12 bases between them. Germline values: CDR1 ENHRY, CDR2 SYGVKD. CDR3 length equals 15 residues. The CDR3 protein is CAISETYYSSYEQYF. CDR3 bases: TGTGCCATCAGTGAAACTTACTACAGCTCCTACGAGCAGTACTTC.

The chain joins TRBV25-1 to TRBJ1-2; unclear D gene. Trimming took off 2 bases at V and 3 bases at J, with 4 bases between the two ends. The germline V gene has CDR1 MGHDK and CDR2 SYGVNS. The CDR3 extends over 12 amino acids. The CDR3, as DNA: TGTGCCAGCAGTGAAGGGGACTATGGCTACACCTTC. Protein sequence: CASSEGDYGYTF.

The chain carries TRBV6-6 and TRBJ2-7; D ambiguous. CDR3 length: 11 amino acids. Trimming removed 5 bases from V and 6 bases from J, with 8 bases in between. The germline V gene encodes CDR1 MNHNY and CDR2 SVGAGI (reference sequence). CDR3 bases: TGTGCCAGCAGTCTTATAAGCGAGCAGTACTTC. Translation gives CASSLISEQYF.

The V and J genes are TRBV28 and TRBJ1-5, with D hard to call. Germline V lookup: CDR1 MDHEN, CDR2 SYDVKM. This CDR3 is built from 13 residues. V was shortened by 7 bases and J by 2 bases, with 9 bases between the two germline ends. DNA for the CDR3: TGTGCCAGCAACGACGCGGGCAATCAGCCCCAGCATTTT. It encodes CASNDAGNQPQHF.

The rearrangement joins TRBV19 to TRBJ2-7, with a weak D call TRBD2 (6 bases). Trimming took 3 bases from V and 7 from J, leaving 19 bases between them. The CDR3 contains 15 residues. Germline V lookup: CDR1 LNHDA, CDR2 SQIVND (reference sequence). The CDR3 coding sequence is TGTGCCAGTAGTATTCCGGGACTCGGCGGAGGGGAGCAGTACTTC. Residues: CASSIPGLGGGEQYF.

The V call is TRBV5-6, the J call TRBJ2-5; 7 positions match TRBD2. The CDR3 totals 15 residues. V shed 7 bases, J shed 2 bases, and the junction held 11 bases outside the gene matches. Looked up from germline, CDR1 is SGHDT and CDR2 is YYEEEE. The CDR3 spells CASAGGGSGQETQYF. CDR3 nucleotides: TGTGCCAGCGCCGGCGGGGGAAGCGGTCAAGAGACCCAGTACTTC. The entire variable domain, with the rest obtained from reference TRBV5-6 and TRBJ2-5, is as follows: DAGVTQSPTHLIKTRGQQVTLRCSPKSGHDTVSWYQQALGQGPQFIFQYYEEEERQRGNFPDRFSGHQFPNYSSELNVNALLLGDSALYLCASAGGGSGQETQYFGPGTRLLVL.

The V gene is TRBV6-5, the J gene TRBJ2-7, with D possibly being TRBD1 or TRBD2 (5 bases each). CDR3 size: 14 residues. Germline loops: CDR1 MNHEY, CDR2 SVGAGI. With 0 bases removed from V and 3 bases from J, the gap between germline ends came to 9 bases. The CDR3 nucleotides read TGTGCCAGCAGTTACTCGTTGGGGGTCTACGAGCAGTACTTC. It is translated as CASSYSLGVYEQYF.

The V call is TRBV6-5, the J call TRBJ1-1, with D possibly being TRBD1 (6 bases). The CDR3 has 14 amino acids. Between the trimmed V and J ends, which lost 2 bases and 0 bases, there was a span of 7 bases. CDR1 MNHEY and CDR2 SVGAGI come from the germline V gene. The chain's CDR3 is CASSYRTVNTEAFF. CDR3 nucleotide sequence: TGTGCCAGCAGTTACCGGACAGTGAACACTGAAGCTTTCTTT.

Worth noting for this clone: Distinct nucleotide sequences in the sample also encode this CDR3. The rearrangement links TRBV4-3 to TRBJ2-7; the match to TRBD2 covers 10 bases. The CDR3 is made up of 15 amino acids. J was trimmed by 3 bases and V by 3 bases; bases with no gene match: 5. Germline V gene lookup returns CDR1 LGHNA and CDR2 YSLEER. The CDR3 DNA follows: TGCGCCAGCAGCCAGCATAGCGGGGGGAGCTACGAGCAGTACTTC. Translating it yields CASSQHSGGSYEQYF.

This clone was seen only once. The V call is TRBV27, the J call TRBJ2-3; D is unclear. V shed 2 bases and J shed 0 bases, with 9 bases lying between them. The length of the CDR3 is 15 residues. Germline loops: CDR1 MNHEY, CDR2 SMNVEV (reference sequence). Written as DNA, the CDR3 is TGTGCCAGCAGTTTACCCGGATCTAGCACAGATACGCAGTATTTT. It encodes CASSLPGSSTDTQYF.

This clone was observed a single time. The CDR3 here is CASSLERADTQYF. CDR3 nucleotide sequence: TGTGCCAGCAGCTTAGAGCGGGCAGATACGCAGTATTTT. The chain recombines TRBV7-6 with TRBJ2-3; tentative D call: TRBD2 (6 bases). Germline assignment: CDR1 SGHVS and CDR2 FNYEAQ. This CDR3 spans 13 amino acids. The V gene lost 1 base and the J gene lost 4 bases, with 6 bases spanning the gap.

This rearrangement joins TRBV15 to TRBJ2-4, with D possibly TRBD1 on 5 matching bases. V dropped 0 bases and J dropped 1 base, with 13 bases sitting between them. CDR1 is LNHNV and CDR2 is YYDKDF in the germline V gene (reference sequence). There are 17 residues in the CDR3. CDR3 loop: CATSREAAGIAKNIQYF. CDR3 DNA: TGTGCCACCAGCAGAGAGGCGGCAGGGATCGCCAAAAACATTCAGTACTTC.

The rearrangement links TRBV5-5 to TRBJ1-4; a weak D match, TRBD1 (6 bases). The ends were cut back, 5 bases at V and 7 bases at J, with 15 bases in the middle. Per germline, CDR1 SGHKS and CDR2 YYEKEE (reference sequence). This CDR3 spans 14 amino acids. In DNA, the CDR3 is TGTGCCAGCAGTTGGGGGCAGAGCCCTGAAAAACTGTTTTTT. This gives the protein CASSWGQSPEKLFF.

The J gene is TRBJ1-1, the V gene TRBV27; D not certain. CDR1 is MNHEY and CDR2 is SMNVEV in the germline V gene (reference sequence). V was trimmed by 3 bases and J by 5 bases, leaving 10 bases between them. CDR3 length equals 13 residues. The CDR3 region has the DNA TGTGCCAGCAGTTTCGGCTGGAAAACTGAAGCTTTCTTT. Residues: CASSFGWKTEAFF.

The V call is TRBV7-9, the J call TRBJ2-3; no clear D gene. Between the trimmed V and J ends, which lost 2 bases and 2 bases, there was a span of 14 bases. This CDR3 is built from 16 residues. Germline V gene lookup returns CDR1 SEHNR and CDR2 FQNEAQ (reference sequence). The DNA for the CDR3 is TGTGCCAGCAGCTTATTGCTTGGGCGGTACACAGATACGCAGTATTTT. Translating gives CASSLLLGRYTDTQYF.

The rearrangement joins TRBV5-6 to TRBJ2-7; D uncertain. Between the trimmed V and J ends, which lost 4 bases and 3 bases, there was a span of 14 bases. Germline CDR1 and CDR2: SGHDT and YYEEEE. The CDR3 is 14 amino acids. The CDR3 nucleotides read TGTGCCAGCAGCCCAAGGCCTAGATACTACGAGCAGTACTTC. The encoded protein is CASSPRPRYYEQYF.